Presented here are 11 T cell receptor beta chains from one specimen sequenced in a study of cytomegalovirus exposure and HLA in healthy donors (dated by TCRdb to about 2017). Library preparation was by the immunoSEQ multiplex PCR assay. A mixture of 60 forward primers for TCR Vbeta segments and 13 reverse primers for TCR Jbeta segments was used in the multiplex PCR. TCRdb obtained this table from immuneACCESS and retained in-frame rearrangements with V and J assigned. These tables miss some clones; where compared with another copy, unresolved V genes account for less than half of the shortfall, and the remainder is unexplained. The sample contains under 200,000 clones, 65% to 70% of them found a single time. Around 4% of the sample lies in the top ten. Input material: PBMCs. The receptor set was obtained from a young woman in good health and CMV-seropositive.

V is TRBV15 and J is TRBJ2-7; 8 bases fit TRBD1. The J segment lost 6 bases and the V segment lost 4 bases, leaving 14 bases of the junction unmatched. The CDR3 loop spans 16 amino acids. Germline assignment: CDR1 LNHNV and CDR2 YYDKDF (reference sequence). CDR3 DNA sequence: TGTGCCACCAGCATGCAAGGACTGGGACAGGTAACCGAGCAGTACTTC. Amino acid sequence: CATSMQGLGQVTEQYF. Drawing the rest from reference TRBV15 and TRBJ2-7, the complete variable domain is DAMVIQNPRYQVTQFGKPVTLSCSQTLNHNVMYWYQQKSSQAPKLLFHYYDKDFNNEADTPDNFQSRRPNTSFCFLDIRSPGLGDTAMYLCATSMQGLGQVTEQYFGPGTRLTVT.

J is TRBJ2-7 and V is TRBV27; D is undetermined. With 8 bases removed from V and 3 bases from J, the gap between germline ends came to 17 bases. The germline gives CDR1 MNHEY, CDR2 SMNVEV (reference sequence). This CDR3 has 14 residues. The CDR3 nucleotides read TGTGCCAGCTCGCCTATGGAGTCTAGCTACGAGCAGTACTTC. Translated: CASSPMESSYEQYF.

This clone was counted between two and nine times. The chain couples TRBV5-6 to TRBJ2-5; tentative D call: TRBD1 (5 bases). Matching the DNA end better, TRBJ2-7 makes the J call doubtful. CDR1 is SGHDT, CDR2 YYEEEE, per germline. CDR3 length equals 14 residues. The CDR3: CASSPDNTFYEQYF. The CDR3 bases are TGTGCCAGCAGCCCGGACAACACCTTCTACGAGCAGTACTTC.

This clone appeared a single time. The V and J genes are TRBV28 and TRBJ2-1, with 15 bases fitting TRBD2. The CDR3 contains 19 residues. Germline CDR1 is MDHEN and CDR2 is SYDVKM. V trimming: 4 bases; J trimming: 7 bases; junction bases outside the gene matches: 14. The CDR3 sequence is CASSSYPGLAGGRWNEQFF. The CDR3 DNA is TGTGCCAGCAGTTCATACCCGGGACTAGCGGGAGGTAGGTGGAATGAGCAGTTCTTC.

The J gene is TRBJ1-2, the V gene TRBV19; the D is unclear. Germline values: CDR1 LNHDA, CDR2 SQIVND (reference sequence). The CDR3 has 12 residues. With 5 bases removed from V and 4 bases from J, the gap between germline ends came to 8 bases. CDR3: CASSLSGYGYTF. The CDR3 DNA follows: TGTGCCAGTAGTCTTTCCGGCTATGGCTACACCTTC.

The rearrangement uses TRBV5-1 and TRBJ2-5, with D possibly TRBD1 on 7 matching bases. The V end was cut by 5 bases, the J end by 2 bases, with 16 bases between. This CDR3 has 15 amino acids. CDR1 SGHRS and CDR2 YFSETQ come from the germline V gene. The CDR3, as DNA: TGCGCCAGCAGGGGATTGACAGGGAGGCAAGAGACCCAGTACTTC. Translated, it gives CASRGLTGRQETQYF.

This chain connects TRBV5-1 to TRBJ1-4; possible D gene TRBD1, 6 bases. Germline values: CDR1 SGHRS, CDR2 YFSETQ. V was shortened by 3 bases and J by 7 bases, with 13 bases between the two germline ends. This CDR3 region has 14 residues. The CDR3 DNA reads TGCGCCAGCAGCTCCGGGACAACGGGTGAAAAACTGTTTTTT. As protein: CASSSGTTGEKLFF.

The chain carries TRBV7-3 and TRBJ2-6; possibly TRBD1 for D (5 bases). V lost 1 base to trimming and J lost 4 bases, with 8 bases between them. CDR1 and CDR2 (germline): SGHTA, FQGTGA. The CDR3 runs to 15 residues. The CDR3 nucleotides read TGTGCCAGCAGCTTAATGACAGCCGGGGCCAACGTCCTGACTTTC. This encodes CASSLMTAGANVLTF.

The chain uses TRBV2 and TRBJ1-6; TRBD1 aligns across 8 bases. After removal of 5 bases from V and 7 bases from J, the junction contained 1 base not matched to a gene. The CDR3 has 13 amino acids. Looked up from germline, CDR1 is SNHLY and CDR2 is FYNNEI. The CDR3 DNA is TGTGCCAGCAGTCGGACAGGGAATTCACCCCTCCACTTT. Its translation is CASSRTGNSPLHF.

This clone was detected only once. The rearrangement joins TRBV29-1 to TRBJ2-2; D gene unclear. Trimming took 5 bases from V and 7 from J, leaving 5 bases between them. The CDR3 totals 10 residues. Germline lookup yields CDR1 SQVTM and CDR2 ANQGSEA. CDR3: CSVYNGELFF. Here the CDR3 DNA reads TGCAGCGTTTATAACGGGGAGCTGTTTTTT.

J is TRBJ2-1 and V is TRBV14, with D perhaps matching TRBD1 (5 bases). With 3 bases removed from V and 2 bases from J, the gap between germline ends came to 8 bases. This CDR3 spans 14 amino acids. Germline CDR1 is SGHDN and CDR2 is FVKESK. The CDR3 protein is CASSQVDTYNEQFF. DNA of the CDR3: TGTGCCAGCAGCCAGGTGGACACCTACAATGAGCAGTTCTTC.